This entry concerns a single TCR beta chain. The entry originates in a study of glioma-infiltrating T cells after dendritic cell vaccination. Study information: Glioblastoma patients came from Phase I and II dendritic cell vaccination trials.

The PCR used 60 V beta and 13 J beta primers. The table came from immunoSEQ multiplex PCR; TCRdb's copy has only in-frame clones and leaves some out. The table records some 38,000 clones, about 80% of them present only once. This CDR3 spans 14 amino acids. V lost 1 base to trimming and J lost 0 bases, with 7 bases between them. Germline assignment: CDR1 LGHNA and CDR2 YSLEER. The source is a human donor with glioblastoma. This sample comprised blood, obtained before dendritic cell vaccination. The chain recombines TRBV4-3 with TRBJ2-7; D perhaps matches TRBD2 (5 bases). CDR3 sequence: CASSQGRGSYEQYF. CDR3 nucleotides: TGCGCCAGCAGCCAAGGACGGGGCTCCTACGAGCAGTACTTC.